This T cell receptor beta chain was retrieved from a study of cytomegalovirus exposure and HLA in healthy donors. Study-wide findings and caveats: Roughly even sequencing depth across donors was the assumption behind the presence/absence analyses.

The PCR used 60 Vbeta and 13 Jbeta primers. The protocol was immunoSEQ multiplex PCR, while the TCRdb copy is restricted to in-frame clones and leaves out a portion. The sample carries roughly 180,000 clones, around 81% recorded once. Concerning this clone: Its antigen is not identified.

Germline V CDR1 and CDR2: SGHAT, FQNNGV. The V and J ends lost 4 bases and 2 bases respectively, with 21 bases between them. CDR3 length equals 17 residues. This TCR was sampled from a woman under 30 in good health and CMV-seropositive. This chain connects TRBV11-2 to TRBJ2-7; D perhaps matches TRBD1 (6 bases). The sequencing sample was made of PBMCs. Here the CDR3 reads CASSSPPIGRGAYEQYF. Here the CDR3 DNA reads TGTGCCAGCAGCTCTCCCCCAATTGGCAGGGGAGCCTACGAGCAGTACTTC.